Following are 8 T cell receptor beta chains from one sample sequenced in a study of identical twins. Each CDR3 protein is one row after TCRdb ran MiXCR on the 5' RACE reads. The sample records 750,000 to 950,000 distinct CDR3 sequences, about 12% being singletons. The sample also formed part of further work on yellow fever vaccine responses in identical twins.

Source material: PBMCs. These receptors came from a woman aged 18-29 years in good health.

The sample holds many counts of this clonotype. The chain carries TRBV6-2 or TRBV6-3 and TRBJ1-6; D call uncertain. This CDR3 region has 12 residues. Germline V gene data show CDR1 as MNHEY and CDR2 as SVGEGT. V lost 6 bases and J 11 bases, leaving 11 bases between the germline ends. The CDR3 nucleotides are TGTGCCAGCAGAAGTACAACAGCACCCCTCCACTTT. It encodes CASRSTTAPLHF.

The gene calls are TRBV3-1 and TRBJ2-5; maybe TRBD1 (5 bases). CDR1 and CDR2 from the germline V gene are LGHDT and YNNKEL (reference sequence). The CDR3 consists of 17 residues. V was trimmed by 0 bases and J by 10 bases, leaving 24 bases between them. The CDR3, as DNA: TGTGCCAGCAGCCAAGAGGGTACAGGACGGACAAAGAAGGGCCAGTACTTC. It specifies CASSQEGTGRTKKGQYF.

This clonotype has a handful of counts. This CDR3 reads CASSFILALAAGLQETQYF. The CDR3 DNA sequence: TGTGCCAGCAGCTTTATTTTGGCACTCGCAGCGGGCCTCCAAGAGACCCAGTACTTC. The J gene is TRBJ2-5, the V gene TRBV28; possibly TRBD2 for D (6 bases). In germline, CDR1 is MDHEN, CDR2 SYDVKM. The CDR3 loop spans 19 amino acids. Trimming took 6 bases from V and 1 from J, leaving 27 bases between them.

This clonotype appeared a few times. V and J are TRBV12-3 or TRBV12-4 and TRBJ2-5; perhaps TRBD2 as D (7 bases). With 5 bases removed from V and 9 bases from J, the gap between germline ends came to 16 bases. This CDR3 has 13 residues. CDR3 DNA: TGTGCCAGCAGTCACGTCCAGGGGAGGGCCCAGTACTTC. It specifies CASSHVQGRAQYF.

This clonotype was found a few times. The junction differs from germline at one of its ends, possibly a read error. The chain joins TRBV12-3 or TRBV12-4 to TRBJ2-7, with 7 bases identical to TRBD2. This CDR3 is built from 14 residues. The CDR3 is CASSVAGGIYEQYF. The CDR3 coding sequence is TGTGCCAGCAGTGTAGCGGGCGGAATCTACGAGCAGTACTTC.

This clonotype has only a few counts. The rearrangement links TRBV6-5 to TRBJ2-6, with D perhaps being TRBD1 or TRBD2 (5 bases each). The CDR3 has 15 amino acids. Trimming cost V 2 bases and J 1 base, with 6 bases left between them. Per germline, CDR1 MNHEY and CDR2 SVGAGI. CDR3 bases: TGTGCCAGCAGTTACGAGGGGTCTGGGGCCAACGTCCTGACTTTC. Protein: CASSYEGSGANVLTF.

This clonotype was observed a few times. This chain uses TRBV12-3 or TRBV12-4 with TRBJ2-2; D possibly matches TRBD1 or TRBD2 (6 bases each). V gave up 5 bases and J gave up 3 bases, with 19 bases separating them. The CDR3 has 17 amino acids. CDR3 amino acids: CASSRLWGAKDTGELFF. Here the CDR3 DNA reads TGTGCCAGCAGTCGGCTCTGGGGGGCCAAGGACACCGGGGAGCTGTTTTTT.

This clonotype was seen only a few times. This rearrangement joins TRBV7-6 to TRBJ2-2; D gene uncertain. V gave up 4 bases and J gave up 7 bases, with 13 bases separating them. This CDR3 is 14 amino acids long. Looked up from germline, CDR1 is SGHVS and CDR2 is FNYEAQ. The CDR3 DNA reads TGTGCCAGCAGCTCAAACGTGGGAAGCGGGGAGCTGTTTTTT. This translates into CASSSNVGSGELFF.